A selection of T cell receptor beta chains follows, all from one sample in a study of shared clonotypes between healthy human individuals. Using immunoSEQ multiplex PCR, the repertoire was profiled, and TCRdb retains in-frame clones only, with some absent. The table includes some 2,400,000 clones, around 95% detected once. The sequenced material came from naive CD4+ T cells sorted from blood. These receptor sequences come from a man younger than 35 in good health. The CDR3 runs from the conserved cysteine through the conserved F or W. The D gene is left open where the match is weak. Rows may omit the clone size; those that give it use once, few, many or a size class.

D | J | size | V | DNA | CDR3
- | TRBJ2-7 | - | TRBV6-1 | TGTGCCAGCAGTGAACGCCGGGCCCTAGGCGAGCAGTACTTC | CASSERRALGEQYF
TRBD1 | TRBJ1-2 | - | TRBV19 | TGTGCCAGTAGTATCCCAAGGGACAGGGGGCGACGATTCTATGGCTACACCTTC | CASSIPRDRGRRFYGYTF
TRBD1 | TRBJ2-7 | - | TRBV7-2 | TGTGCCAGCAGCTTAGTGGGACAGGGAACCTACGAGCAGTACTTC | CASSLVGQGTYEQYF
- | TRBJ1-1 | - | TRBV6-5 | TGTGCCAGCACCCACAGGCAGGGGTCGAACACTGAAGCTTTCTTT | CASTHRQGSNTEAFF
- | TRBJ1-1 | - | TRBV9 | TGTGCCAGCAGCGTAGCTTTGAAACTGGGCACTGAAGCTTTCTTT | CASSVALKLGTEAFF
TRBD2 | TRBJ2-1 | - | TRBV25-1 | TGTGCCAGCAGTGAGCCTAGCGGGGGCTACAATGAGCAGTTCTTC | CASSEPSGGYNEQFF
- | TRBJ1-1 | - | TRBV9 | TGTGCCAGCAGCGTTCACACGAACACTGAAGCTTTCTTT | CASSVHTNTEAFF
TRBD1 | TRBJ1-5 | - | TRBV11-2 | TGTGCCAGCAGCTTGGACAGGGGGAACAATCAGCCCCAGCATTTT | CASSLDRGNNQPQHF
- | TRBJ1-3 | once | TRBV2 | TGTGCCAGCAGTCCTTTCTCTGGAAACACCATATATTTT | CASSPFSGNTIYF
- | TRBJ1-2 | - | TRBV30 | TGTGCCTGGAAAGACAGGCGGGATGGCTACACCTTC | CAWKDRRDGYTF
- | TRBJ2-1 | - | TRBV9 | TGTGCCAGCAGCCCGGGCGGGGAACAGTTCTTC | CASSPGGEQFF
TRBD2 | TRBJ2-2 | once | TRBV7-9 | TGTGCCAGCAGCTTGGGACTAGCGGGGGCGAACACCGGGGAGCTGTTTTTT | CASSLGLAGANTGELFF
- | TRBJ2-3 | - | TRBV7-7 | TGTGCTAGTAGCTTAGGGCGGGGGCCCACCAGGGATACGCAGTATTTT | CASSLGRGPTRDTQYF
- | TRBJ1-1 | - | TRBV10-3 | TGTGCCACCCGAGTGAGGGACCAGTACACTGAAGCTTTCTTT | CATRVRDQYTEAFF
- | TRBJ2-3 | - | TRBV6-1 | TGTGCCAGCAGTGTTGAAGGCACAGATACGCAGTATTTT | CASSVEGTDTQYF
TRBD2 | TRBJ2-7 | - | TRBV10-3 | TGTGCCATCAGTGAGAGCGAGGGTTCAGCGGGAGCTTACGAGCAGTACTTC | CAISESEGSAGAYEQYF
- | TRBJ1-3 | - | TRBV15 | TGTGCCACCAGCAGAGAGGGATATAGCTCTGGAAACACCATATATTTT | CATSREGYSSGNTIYF
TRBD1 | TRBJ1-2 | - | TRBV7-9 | TGTGCCAGCAGCTCGTTGGACAGGGAGTATGGCTACACCTTC | CASSSLDREYGYTF
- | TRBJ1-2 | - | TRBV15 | TGTGCCACCAGCAGAGATAAATTCGCGTTCTATGGCTACACCTTC | CATSRDKFAFYGYTF
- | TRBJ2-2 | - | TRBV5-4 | TGTGCCAGCAGCCCTCCGCGGCAGGGAATTTCGGACACCGGGGAGCTGTTTTTT | CASSPPRQGISDTGELFF
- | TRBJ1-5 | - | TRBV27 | TGTGCCAGCGGCCGGGGGGATCAGCCCCAGCATTTT | CASGRGDQPQHF
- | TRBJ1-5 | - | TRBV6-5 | TGTGCCAGCAGTTACTCAGCGGGGAGCAATCAGCCCCAGCATTTT | CASSYSAGSNQPQHF
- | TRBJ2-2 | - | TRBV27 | TGTGCCAGCAGTTTGAGTTCGGGACCTTTCCGCCGGGAGCTGTTTTTT | CASSLSSGPFRRELFF
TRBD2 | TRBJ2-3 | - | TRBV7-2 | TGTGCCAGCAGCTCCCAAGGGACTAGCGGCACAGATACGCAGTATTTT | CASSSQGTSGTDTQYF
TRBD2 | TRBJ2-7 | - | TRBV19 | TGTGCCAGTAGTATGAAGGCCCGGACTAGCGGGAGCGACGAGCAGTACTTC | CASSMKARTSGSDEQYF
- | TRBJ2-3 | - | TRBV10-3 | TGTGCCACTAGCCGGGGTGGTACAGATACGCAGTATTTT | CATSRGGTDTQYF
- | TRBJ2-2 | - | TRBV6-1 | TGTGCCAGCACCCCGGAGGGCACCGGGGAGCTGTTTTTT | CASTPEGTGELFF
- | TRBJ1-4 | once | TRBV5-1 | TGCGCCAGCAGCTGGCAGAAAGCTTTTAATGAAAAACTGTTTTTT | CASSWQKAFNEKLFF
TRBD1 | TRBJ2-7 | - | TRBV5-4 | TGTGCCAGCAGCGTCCGGGACAGGGACTACGAGCAGTACTTC | CASSVRDRDYEQYF
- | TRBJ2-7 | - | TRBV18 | TGTGCCAGCTCGTCGGGAAAAAGTACCCACGAGCAGTACTTC | CASSSGKSTHEQYF
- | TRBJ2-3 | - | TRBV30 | TGTGCCTGGAGTACAGGGAGGACGCAGTATTTT | CAWSTGRTQYF
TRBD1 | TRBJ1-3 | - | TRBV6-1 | TGTGCCAGTGGGGACAGGAGTAGTTTT | CASGDRSSF
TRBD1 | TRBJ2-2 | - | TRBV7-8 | TGTGCCAGCAGCCAGACAGGGGGCTTTAAGAGGGACACCGGGGAGCTGTTTTTT | CASSQTGGFKRDTGELFF
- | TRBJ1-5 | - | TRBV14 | TGTGCCAGCAGCCAGCAGCTCGAACAGGGTTACAATCAGCCCCAGCATTTT | CASSQQLEQGYNQPQHF
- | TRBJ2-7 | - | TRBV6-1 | TGTGCCAGCAGTGCCAGCCGCCTCAGACTAGGGATTAGTCTCGAGCAGTACTTC | CASSASRLRLGISLEQYF
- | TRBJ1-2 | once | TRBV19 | TGTGCCTCCTGGACGGGCTATGGCTACACCTTC | CASWTGYGYTF
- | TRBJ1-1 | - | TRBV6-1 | TGTGCCAGCAGTTGGTCCGGGGGCACTGAAGCTTTCTTT | CASSWSGGTEAFF
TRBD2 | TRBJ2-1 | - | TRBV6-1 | TGTGCCAGCAGTGAAGGGCTAGCGGGGGGTTTCAATGAGCAGTTCTTC | CASSEGLAGGFNEQFF
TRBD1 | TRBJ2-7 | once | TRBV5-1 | TGCGCCAGCAGCTTGGGGGGACAGGGTAGGACCTACGAGCAGTACTTC | CASSLGGQGRTYEQYF
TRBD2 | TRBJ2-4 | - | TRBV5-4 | TGTGCCAGCAGCTTGGTGGCGGGAGGGGCCAAAAACATTCAGTACTTC | CASSLVAGGAKNIQYF
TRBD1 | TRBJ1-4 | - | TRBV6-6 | TGTGCCGGATCGACAGGGAGGGAAAAACTGTTTTTT | CAGSTGREKLFF
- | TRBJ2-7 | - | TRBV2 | TGTGCCAGCAGTGACGACCTAGGGGAGCAGTACTTC | CASSDDLGEQYF
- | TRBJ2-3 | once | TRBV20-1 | TGCAGTGCGAGACCTGCGAATACGCAGTATTTT | CSARPANTQYF
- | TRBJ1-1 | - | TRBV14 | TGTGCCAGCAGCCCCCGGACCGAGGACACTGAAGCTTTCTTT | CASSPRTEDTEAFF
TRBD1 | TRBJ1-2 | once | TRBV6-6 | TGTGCCAGCAGTTACGGGGGACAGCCTAACTATGGCTACACCTTC | CASSYGGQPNYGYTF
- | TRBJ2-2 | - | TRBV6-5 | TGTGCCAGCAGTTATGGAGGATTTCAGGGCGTGCTGTTTTTT | CASSYGGFQGVLFF
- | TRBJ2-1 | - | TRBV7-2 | TGTGCCAGCAGCTTAGGGCCCCTCGGGGTATACAATGAGCAGTTCTTC | CASSLGPLGVYNEQFF
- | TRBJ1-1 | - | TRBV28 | TGTGCCACGGACGGTGGAGAAGCTTTCTTT | CATDGGEAFF